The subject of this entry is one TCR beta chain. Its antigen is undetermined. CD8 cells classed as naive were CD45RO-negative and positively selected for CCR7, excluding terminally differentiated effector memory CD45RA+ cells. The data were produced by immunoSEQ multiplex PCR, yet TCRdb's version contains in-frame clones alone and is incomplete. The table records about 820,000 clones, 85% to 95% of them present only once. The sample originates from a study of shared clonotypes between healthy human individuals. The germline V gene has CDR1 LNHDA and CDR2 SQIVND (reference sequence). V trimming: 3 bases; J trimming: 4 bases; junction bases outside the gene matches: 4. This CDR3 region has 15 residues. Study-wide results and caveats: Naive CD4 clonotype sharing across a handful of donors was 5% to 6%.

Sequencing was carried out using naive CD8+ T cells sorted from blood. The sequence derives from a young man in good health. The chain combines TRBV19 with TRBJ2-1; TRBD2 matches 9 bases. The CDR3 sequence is CASSINSGRYNEQFF. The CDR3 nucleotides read TGTGCCAGTAGTATTAATAGCGGGAGATACAATGAGCAGTTCTTC.